This T cell receptor beta chain is from a study of shared clonotypes between healthy human individuals. CD45RO-negative, CCR7-positively selected cells formed the naive CD8 fraction, excluding terminally differentiated effector memory CD45RA+ cells. TCRdb's copy holds only in-frame clones and misses some; the assay was immunoSEQ multiplex PCR. The profile shows millions of clones, approximately 95% of them singletons. Losses at the gene ends were 2 bases for V and 4 bases for J; bases not matched to a gene: 12. The CDR3 consists of 17 residues. Germline assignment: CDR1 SNHLY and CDR2 FYNNEI. The chain uses TRBV2 and TRBJ1-1; 8 nucleotides align to TRBD1. Specimen: naive CD8+ T cells sorted from blood. This receptor was taken from a man aged 18 to 29 in good health. The CDR3 bases are TGTGCCAGCAGTGAATCGGCAGGGGGCCGCCTGGGCACTGAAGCTTTCTTT. Its translation is CASSESAGGRLGTEAFF.